The rows below give T cell receptor beta chains drawn from one sample of a study of spatial heterogeneity in lung cancer. TCRdb reprocessed the 5' RACE reads via MiXCR and lists one record per CDR3 protein. The data show about 60,000 distinct CDR3 sequences, 7.5% to 9% seen once. Sample: PBMCs, taken at surgery. The receptors were sampled from a female donor with early-stage non-small cell lung cancer. Both conserved end residues are part of each CDR3. Each record gives: J gene, clone size, CDR3 length, V gene, D gene, CDR3 protein, CDR3 DNA. A D gene is named only where the DNA matches it firmly. Clone size is given for some rows only: seen once, a few or many times, or a class if the clone is expanded.

TRBJ1-1 | many | 12 | TRBV29-1 | TRBD1 | CSVTGGRTEAFF | TGCAGCGTCACAGGGGGCCGCACTGAAGCTTTCTTT
TRBJ1-5 | few | 15 | TRBV3-1 | . | CASSQDRGDNQPQHF | TGTGCCAGCAGCCAAGATAGAGGGGACAATCAGCCCCAGCATTTT
TRBJ2-7 | . | 14 | TRBV24-1 | . | CATSDPGGGYEQYF | TGTGCCACCAGTGACCCAGGGGGAGGCTACGAGCAGTACTTC
TRBJ1-1 | . | 14 | TRBV18 | TRBD1 | CASSLQDRGTEAFF | TGTGCCAGCTCACTCCAGGACAGGGGGACTGAAGCTTTCTTT
TRBJ2-2 | many | 14 | TRBV5-1 | TRBD1 | CASSLGQGIGELFF | TGCGCCAGCAGCTTGGGACAGGGAATCGGGGAGCTGTTTTTT
TRBJ2-1 | few | 12 | TRBV6-6 | . | CASSPLYNEQFF | TGTGCCAGCAGCCCCTTATACAATGAGCAGTTCTTC
TRBJ2-5 | . | 20 | TRBV2 | . | CASKGGGSLNIHRHQETQYF | TGTGCCAGCAAAGGGGGGGGCAGCCTCAACATCCACCGGCACCAAGAGACCCAGTACTTC
TRBJ2-3 | . | 16 | TRBV19 | TRBD2 | CASTGTSGGLWGTQYF | TGTGCCAGTACCGGGACTAGCGGGGGCCTGTGGGGTACGCAGTATTTT
TRBJ1-5 | few | 15 | TRBV7-2 | . | CASSSGPTGNQPQHF | TGTGCCAGCAGCTCGGGCCCGACGGGCAATCAGCCCCAGCATTTT
TRBJ1-3 | many | 18 | TRBV4-1 | . | CASSQVDMGFLSGNTIYF | TGCGCCAGCAGCCAGGTCGACATGGGGTTCCTCTCTGGAAACACCATATATTTT
TRBJ2-1 | few | 14 | TRBV12-3/TRBV12-4 | TRBD2 | CASSRLAGSNEQFF | TGTGCCAGCAGTAGACTAGCGGGAAGTAATGAGCAGTTCTTC
TRBJ2-3 | many | 17 | TRBV7-2 | TRBD2 | CASSLAGAGGPQDTQYF | TGTGCCAGCAGCTTAGCGGGAGCGGGGGGGCCGCAAGATACGCAGTATTTT
TRBJ1-2 | few | 14 | TRBV5-1 | . | CASSSDTPNYGYTF | TGCGCCAGCAGCTCGGACACTCCTAACTATGGCTACACCTTC
TRBJ1-4 | few | 15 | TRBV9 | . | CASSVEGGLNEKLFF | TGTGCCAGCAGCGTAGAAGGAGGGTTAAATGAAAAACTGTTTTTT
TRBJ2-5 | medium-sized | 12 | TRBV10-3 | . | CAISEEGETQYF | TGTGCCATCAGTGAGGAGGGAGAGACCCAGTACTTC
TRBJ2-7 | few | 16 | TRBV29-1 | . | CSVEGPGKQSSYEQYF | TGCAGCGTTGAAGGGCCGGGAAAACAAAGCTCCTACGAGCAGTACTTC
TRBJ2-1 | few | 16 | TRBV11-3 | . | CASSLDGASSYNEQFF | TGTGCCAGCAGCTTAGACGGGGCGAGCTCCTACAATGAGCAGTTCTTC
TRBJ2-3 | few | 15 | TRBV4-1 | TRBD1 | CASSKRDSDTDTQYF | TGCGCCAGCAGCAAAAGGGACAGCGACACAGATACGCAGTATTTT
TRBJ2-5 | many | 15 | TRBV11-2 | TRBD1 | CASSLGTGDVGTQYF | TGTGCCAGCAGCTTAGGTACAGGGGATGTTGGGACCCAGTACTTC
TRBJ2-7 | few | 13 | TRBV7-3 | TRBD1 | CTSSSLQGYEQYF | TGTACCAGCAGCTCGCTACAGGGGTACGAGCAGTACTTC
TRBJ2-3 | few | 15 | TRBV6-5 | TRBD2 | CASSYTSGIADTQYF | TGTGCCAGCAGTTACACTAGCGGGATCGCAGATACGCAGTATTTT
TRBJ2-3 | few | 19 | TRBV18 | . | CASSPFVTTGAFLSDTQYF | TGTGCCAGCTCACCCTTTGTGACGACGGGGGCCTTTTTGTCAGATACGCAGTATTTT
TRBJ1-1 | . | 15 | TRBV5-1 | TRBD1 | CASSLYPGQGTEAFF | TGCGCCAGCAGCTTGTATCCGGGACAGGGCACTGAAGCTTTCTTT
TRBJ2-1 | . | 14 | TRBV29-1 | TRBD2 | CSGYSGGTHNEQFF | TGCAGCGGGTATAGCGGGGGGACTCACAATGAGCAGTTCTTC
TRBJ2-1 | few | 17 | TRBV7-2 | TRBD1 | CASSLVFPGQGRDEQFF | TGTGCCAGCAGCTTAGTTTTCCCGGGACAGGGAAGGGACGAGCAGTTCTTC
TRBJ1-6 | many | 12 | TRBV6-5 | . | CASRKYNSPLHF | TGTGCCAGCAGAAAATATAATTCACCCCTCCACTTT
TRBJ1-1 | many | 15 | TRBV9 | . | CASSLTGVPNTEAFF | TGTGCCAGCAGCTTAACCGGGGTACCGAACACTGAAGCTTTCTTT
TRBJ1-2 | . | 16 | TRBV7-3 | . | CASSLNGGRTTGGYTF | TGTGCCAGCAGCTTAAACGGCGGCAGGACAACTGGGGGCTACACCTTC
TRBJ2-6 | few | 17 | TRBV5-1 | . | CASSLDPPGPGANVLTF | TGCGCCAGCAGCTTGGATCCTCCTGGGCCTGGGGCCAACGTCCTGACTTTC
TRBJ1-2 | many | 15 | TRBV5-1 | . | CASSREGDLVYGYTF | TGCGCCAGCAGCCGTGAGGGGGATTTGGTCTATGGCTACACCTTC
TRBJ1-6 | few | 17 | TRBV11-3 | . | CASSLGSGATLSSPLHF | TGTGCCAGCAGCTTAGGGTCAGGGGCCACTCTTTCTTCACCCCTCCACTTT
TRBJ2-1 | . | 13 | TRBV28 | . | CASSLASYNEQFF | TGTGCCAGCAGTTTAGCCAGCTACAATGAGCAGTTCTTC
TRBJ1-5 | . | 13 | TRBV5-6 | . | CASSLEGVQPQHF | TGTGCCAGCAGCTTGGAAGGGGTTCAGCCCCAGCATTTT
TRBJ2-3 | many | 14 | TRBV29-1 | . | CSVGGGSYTDTQYF | TGCAGCGTTGGTGGGGGCTCATACACAGATACGCAGTATTTT
TRBJ2-3 | many | 15 | TRBV11-2 | TRBD1 | CASSLQGAFTDTQYF | TGTGCCAGCAGCTTACAGGGGGCTTTCACAGATACGCAGTATTTT
TRBJ1-2 | . | 14 | TRBV28 | . | CASSLSSGLYGYTF | TGTGCCAGCAGTTTATCGTCAGGGCTCTATGGCTACACCTTC
TRBJ1-1 | few | 17 | TRBV5-1 | . | CASSLAGGGNIDTEAFF | TGCGCCAGCAGCTTAGCTGGTGGGGGAAATATTGACACTGAAGCTTTCTTT
TRBJ2-2 | . | 16 | TRBV5-1 | TRBD1 | CASSLEPGQGARELFF | TGCGCCAGCAGCTTGGAACCGGGACAGGGGGCCAGGGAGCTGTTTTTT
TRBJ2-3 | . | 14 | TRBV20-1 | TRBD1 | CSARQGASTDTQYF | TGCAGTGCCCGACAGGGAGCTAGCACAGATACGCAGTATTTT
TRBJ2-5 | . | 14 | TRBV5-1 | TRBD1 | CASSGGQPQETQYF | TGCGCCAGCAGCGGGGGACAGCCACAAGAGACCCAGTACTTC
TRBJ1-1 | few | 14 | TRBV3-1 | . | CASSQDTGTTEAFF | TGTGCCAGCAGCCAAGATACAGGGACCACTGAAGCTTTCTTT
TRBJ2-6 | . | 17 | TRBV12-3/TRBV12-4 | TRBD1 | CASSLIGTGSGANVLTF | TGTGCCAGCAGCCTTATAGGGACAGGCTCTGGGGCCAACGTCCTGACTTTC
TRBJ2-5 | few | 14 | TRBV24-1 | . | CATSRNRGGETQYF | TGTGCCACCAGCCGTAACAGGGGAGGAGAGACCCAGTACTTC
TRBJ1-2 | many | 15 | TRBV6-6 | TRBD1 | CASSLPGTGGYGYTF | TGTGCCAGCAGTTTACCTGGGACAGGGGGCTATGGCTACACCTTC
TRBJ1-6 | many | 15 | TRBV5-1 | TRBD1 | CASSSEGTGKLPLHF | TGCGCCAGCAGCTCCGAGGGGACAGGGAAATTGCCCCTCCACTTT
TRBJ1-2 | few | 13 | TRBV6-5 | . | CASRPPDSYGYTF | TGTGCCAGCAGACCCCCTGACAGCTATGGCTACACCTTC
TRBJ2-7 | many | 14 | TRBV5-1 | TRBD2 | CASSLAAGVVEQYF | TGCGCCAGCAGCTTGGCAGCGGGAGTGGTCGAGCAGTACTTC
TRBJ2-5 | many | 10 | TRBV20-1 | . | CSARGETQYF | TGCAGTGCTAGGGGGGAGACCCAGTACTTC
TRBJ1-3 | few | 17 | TRBV7-2 | . | CASSTYGLQSSGNTIYF | TGTGCCAGCAGCACCTACGGACTACAAAGCTCTGGAAACACCATATATTTT
TRBJ1-1 | . | 15 | TRBV5-1 | . | CASSLEDRLNTEAFF | TGCGCCAGCAGCTTGGAGGACAGATTGAACACTGAAGCTTTCTTT
TRBJ2-6 | few | 17 | TRBV3-1 | . | CASSQDWGSSGANVLTF | TGTGCCAGCAGCCAAGATTGGGGGTCCTCTGGGGCCAACGTCCTGACTTTC
TRBJ1-2 | few | 15 | TRBV5-4 | TRBD1 | CASSLRDRGNYGYTF | TGTGCCAGCAGCTTGAGAGACAGGGGTAACTATGGCTACACCTTC
TRBJ1-5 | many | 14 | TRBV28 | TRBD1 | CASMWTGSNQPQHF | TGTGCCAGCATGTGGACAGGGTCCAATCAGCCCCAGCATTTT
TRBJ1-4 | . | 14 | TRBV10-3 | . | CATTGKSPNEKLFF | TGTGCCACCACGGGGAAGTCGCCGAATGAAAAACTGTTTTTT
TRBJ1-3 | many | 17 | TRBV5-1 | TRBD1 | CASSPEGTGRSGNTIYF | TGCGCCAGCAGCCCAGAGGGGACAGGGCGCTCTGGAAACACCATATATTTT
TRBJ1-2 | few | 14 | TRBV7-2 | . | CASSQGGGARGYTF | TGTGCCAGCAGCCAAGGCGGGGGCGCGAGGGGCTACACCTTC